The 15 T cell receptor beta chains given below trace back to one sample, sequenced in a study of blood T cell repertoires in COVID-19. Libraries were prepared by immunoSEQ multiplex PCR; TCRdb keeps only in-frame clonotypes and omits some of them. In the table there are 320,000 or so clones, 85% of which are singletons. The sample taken for sequencing was PBMCs or T cells enriched from blood (not recorded which). The origin of the receptors is a woman between 25 and 40 years old who had been exposed to COVID-19.

The V gene is TRBV5-5, the J gene TRBJ2-4, with D possibly matching TRBD2 (5 bases). This CDR3 has 14 amino acids. Per germline, CDR1 SGHKS and CDR2 YYEKEE (reference sequence). The V and J ends lost 4 bases and 1 base respectively, with 9 bases between them. The CDR3 DNA is TGTGCCAGCAGCCCAGCGGAGGCCAAAAACATTCAGTACTTC. Translation: CASSPAEAKNIQYF.

The chain has TRBV28 and TRBJ2-2; 11 bases line up with TRBD1. V lost 5 bases and J lost 4; bases outside the gene matches: 6. The CDR3 is made up of 16 amino acids. Germline CDR1 MDHEN, CDR2 SYDVKM. This CDR3 is CASSLRTGGGTGELFF. CDR3 nucleotides: TGTGCCAGCAGTCTCCGGACAGGGGGCGGCACCGGGGAGCTGTTTTTT.

The CDR3 region has the DNA TGTGCCAGCTCGACAGGGGGCGCTTACACCGGGGAGCTGTTTTTT. This translates into CASSTGGAYTGELFF. This chain joins TRBV18 and TRBJ2-2, with 10 bases aligning to TRBD1. Trimming cost V 6 bases and J 3 bases; bases outside gene matches: 4. Germline V gives CDR1 KGHSH, CDR2 LQKENI. This CDR3 is built from 15 residues.

V is TRBV6-1 and J is TRBJ1-2, with D uncertain. Trimming shortened V by 0 bases and J by 2 bases, and 10 bases separated the two germline ends. The CDR3 sequence is 15 residues long. CDR1 is MNHNS and CDR2 is SASEGT in the germline V gene. The DNA for the CDR3 is TGTGCCAGCAGTGAAGCTGGCAGTCCCAACTATGGCTACACCTTC. This encodes CASSEAGSPNYGYTF.

The V gene is TRBV19, the J gene TRBJ2-4; 7 bases align to TRBD2. CDR3 length: 12 amino acids. The junction had 3 bases not matched to a gene; V was cut back by 5 bases and J by 8 bases. Looked up from germline, CDR1 is LNHDA and CDR2 is SQIVND (reference sequence). The CDR3 loop is CASSGGSDIQYF. CDR3 coding DNA: TGTGCCAGTAGTGGCGGGAGTGACATTCAGTACTTC.

This clone came up once. This rearrangement joins TRBV2 to TRBJ2-1, with 9 bases matching TRBD2. Germline assignment: CDR1 SNHLY and CDR2 FYNNEI. Trimming removed 6 bases from V and 4 bases from J; junction bases left unmatched: 7. There are 15 residues in the CDR3. This CDR3 is CASRETSGLYNEQFF. The CDR3, as DNA: TGTGCCAGCAGGGAGACTAGCGGCCTGTACAATGAGCAGTTCTTC.

This clone occurred once. The rearrangement joins TRBV7-4 to TRBJ2-3; possible D gene TRBD1, 5 bases. The ends were cut back, 3 bases at V and 5 bases at J, with 15 bases in the middle. Germline loops: CDR1 SGHVT, CDR2 SQSDAQ. The CDR3 sequence is 15 residues long. Here the CDR3 reads CASSFDSDRIDTQYF. The DNA for the CDR3 is TGTGCCAGCAGCTTTGACAGCGATAGAATAGATACGCAGTATTTT.

The rearrangement joins TRBV5-1 to TRBJ2-7, with 7 bases lining up with TRBD1. The CDR3 is 15 amino acids. Germline V gene lookup returns CDR1 SGHRS and CDR2 YFSETQ. Trimming at V came to 4 bases and at J to 2 bases, leaving 9 bases not matched to a gene. The chain's CDR3 is CASSVLQGSPYEQYF. The CDR3 coding sequence is TGCGCCAGCAGCGTCTTACAGGGGTCCCCCTACGAGCAGTACTTC.

This chain uses TRBV30 with TRBJ2-5; TRBD1 might be the D (6 bases). Trimming left V 3 bases short and J 5 bases short, with 13 bases between. Per the germline V gene, CDR1 is GTSNPN and CDR2 is SVGIG (reference sequence). CDR3 length: 13 residues. CDR3 region: CAWSRGHQETQYF. As DNA, the CDR3 is TGTGCCTGGAGCAGGGGTCATCAGGAGACCCAGTACTTC.

V usage is TRBV9 and J usage is TRBJ1-4; 9 bases align to TRBD1. The V and J ends lost 0 bases and 6 bases, in that order; junction bases with no gene match: 18. The CDR3 has 20 amino acids. From germline, CDR1 is SGDLS and CDR2 YYNGEE. CDR3 amino acids: CASSVDEQGATESGDEKLFF. The CDR3 nucleotides are TGTGCCAGCAGCGTAGACGAACAGGGGGCGACAGAAAGCGGTGATGAAAAACTGTTTTTT.

The table lists this clone with a count of one. This sequence joins TRBV18 and TRBJ1-1; D gene ambiguous. This CDR3 contains 13 residues. V lost 5 bases to trimming and J lost 1 base, with 8 bases between them. Germline CDR1 KGHSH, CDR2 LQKENI. CDR3 nucleotides: TGTGCCAGCTCAGAAACAACGAACACTGAAGCTTTCTTT. Residues: CASSETTNTEAFF. Together with reference TRBV18 and TRBJ1-1, the CDR3 gives the full variable domain: NAGVMQNPRHLVRRRGQEARLRCSPMKGHSHVYWYRQLPEEGLKFMVYLQKENIIDESGMPKERFSAEFPKEGPSILRIQQVVRGDSAAYFCASSETTNTEAFFGQGTRLTVV.

This clone occurred a few times. The chain joins TRBV21-1 to TRBJ2-7; whether TRBD2, the table's D call, matches the DNA was not checked. TRBV21-1 is marked as a pseudogene. This CDR3 has 17 residues. The CDR3 DNA is TGTGCCAGCAGCAAAAACGGTTGGGGGGAGGGGTTCTACGAGCAGTACTTC. Protein product: CASSKNGWGEGFYEQYF.

The chain is built from TRBV28 and TRBJ1-4; D is ambiguous. Germline assignment: CDR1 MDHEN and CDR2 SYDVKM. CDR3 size: 14 residues. The V and J ends lost 7 bases and 7 bases respectively, with 16 bases between them. The CDR3 sequence is CASTPGRFGEKLFF. For the CDR3, the DNA is TGTGCCAGCACGCCTGGCAGATTTGGTGAAAAACTGTTTTTT.

The rearrangement joins TRBV18 to TRBJ1-1, with D hard to call. The CDR3 is 15 amino acids. Trimming shortened V by 5 bases and J by 1 base, and 14 bases separated the two germline ends. The germline CDR1 and CDR2 sequences are KGHSH and LQKENI. CDR3 loop: CASSSSRAENTEAFF. As DNA, the CDR3 is TGTGCCAGCTCATCGTCGAGGGCGGAGAACACTGAAGCTTTCTTT.

The chain links TRBV18 to TRBJ2-5, with D perhaps matching TRBD1 (6 bases). CDR1 is KGHSH, CDR2 LQKENI, per germline. The CDR3 runs 14 residues. V was cut by 3 bases and J by 5 bases, with 13 bases left in between. The CDR3 protein is CASSPLAQGETQYF. The CDR3 DNA is TGTGCCAGCTCACCTTTAGCCCAGGGGGAGACCCAGTACTTC.